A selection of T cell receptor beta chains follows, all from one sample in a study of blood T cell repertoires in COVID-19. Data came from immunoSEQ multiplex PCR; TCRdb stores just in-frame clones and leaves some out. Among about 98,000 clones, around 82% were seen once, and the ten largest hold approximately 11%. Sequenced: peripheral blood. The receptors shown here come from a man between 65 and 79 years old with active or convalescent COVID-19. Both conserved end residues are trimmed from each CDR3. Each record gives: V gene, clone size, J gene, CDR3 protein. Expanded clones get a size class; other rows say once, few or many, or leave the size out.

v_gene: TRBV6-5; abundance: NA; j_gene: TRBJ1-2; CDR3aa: ASSYRTGDGYT
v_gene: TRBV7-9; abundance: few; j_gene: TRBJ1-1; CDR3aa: ASSHSGGGRGAF
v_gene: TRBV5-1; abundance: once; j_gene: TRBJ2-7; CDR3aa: ASSSYGDPSSYEQY
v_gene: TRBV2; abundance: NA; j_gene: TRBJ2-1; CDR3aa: ASSGQGASNEQF
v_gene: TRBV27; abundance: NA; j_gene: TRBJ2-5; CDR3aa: ASSPRGQGARETQY
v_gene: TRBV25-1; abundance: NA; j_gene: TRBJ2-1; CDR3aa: ASSELSNEQF
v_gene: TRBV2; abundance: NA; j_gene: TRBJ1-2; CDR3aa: ASSEEMAPGYT
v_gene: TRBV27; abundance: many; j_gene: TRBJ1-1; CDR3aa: ASSSPHRGGGTEAF
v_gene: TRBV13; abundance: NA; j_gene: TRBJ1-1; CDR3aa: ASSSWGGENTEAF
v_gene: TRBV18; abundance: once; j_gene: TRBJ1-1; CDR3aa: ASSPLLGGTEAF
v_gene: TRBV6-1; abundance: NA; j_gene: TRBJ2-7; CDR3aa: ASSEDWSRGQY
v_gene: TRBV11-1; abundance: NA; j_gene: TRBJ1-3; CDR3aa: ASSAQSSGNTIY
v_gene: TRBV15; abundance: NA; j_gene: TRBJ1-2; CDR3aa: ATSRDRGYGQGHGYT
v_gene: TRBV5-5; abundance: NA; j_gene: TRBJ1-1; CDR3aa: ASTRDSLNTEAF
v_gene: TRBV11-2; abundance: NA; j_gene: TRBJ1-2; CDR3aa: ASTRTGGGGYT
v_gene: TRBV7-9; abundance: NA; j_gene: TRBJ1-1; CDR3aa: ASSHGESEAF
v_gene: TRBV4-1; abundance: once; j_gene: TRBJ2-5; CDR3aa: ASSQVSGGAEGTQY
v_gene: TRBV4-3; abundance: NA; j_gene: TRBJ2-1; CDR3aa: ASSQAGTTNEQF
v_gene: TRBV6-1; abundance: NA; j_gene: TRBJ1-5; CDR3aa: ASSEATGAQPQH
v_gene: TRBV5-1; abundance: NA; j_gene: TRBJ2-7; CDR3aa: ASSFNQGYEQY
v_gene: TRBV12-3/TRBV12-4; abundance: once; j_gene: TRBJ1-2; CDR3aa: ATSPSLGRGYT
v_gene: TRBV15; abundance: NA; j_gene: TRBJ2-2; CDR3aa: ATSRDRAGVTGELF
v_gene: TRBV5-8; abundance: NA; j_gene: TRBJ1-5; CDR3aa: ASRNQLVSNQPQH
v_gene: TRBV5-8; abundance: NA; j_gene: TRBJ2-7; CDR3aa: ASSFVTGVFSYEQY
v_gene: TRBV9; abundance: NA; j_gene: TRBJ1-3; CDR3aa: ASSPKGAGNTIY
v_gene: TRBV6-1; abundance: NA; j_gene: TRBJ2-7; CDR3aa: ASSDHRGLEQY
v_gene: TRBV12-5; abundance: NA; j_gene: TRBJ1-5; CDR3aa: ASGSHPGQGELAENQPQH
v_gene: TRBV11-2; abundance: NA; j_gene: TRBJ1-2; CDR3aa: ASSLGGVYGYT